This note documents a single TCR beta chain sequence. The CDR3 is made up of 15 amino acids. The ends were cut back, 5 bases at V and 1 base at J, with 14 bases in the middle. Germline loops: CDR1 MDHEN, CDR2 SYDVKM. The data stem from a study of T cell responses to AZD1222 COVID-19 vaccine. Study-level background: Samples with a second dose at about 4 or about 12 weeks were pooled together.

TCRdb's table, derived via immunoSEQ multiplex PCR, lists solely in-frame clones and lacks some. This table has approximately 160,000 clones, about 92% appearing once. The chain combines TRBV28 with TRBJ1-1; D is possibly TRBD1 (5 bases). This material consisted of peripheral blood, taken on day 0 of AZD1222 vaccination. The receptor comes from an adult in good health. CDR3 protein: CASSPGDRKNTEAFF. As DNA, the CDR3 is TGTGCCAGCAGTCCCGGAGACAGAAAGAACACTGAAGCTTTCTTT.